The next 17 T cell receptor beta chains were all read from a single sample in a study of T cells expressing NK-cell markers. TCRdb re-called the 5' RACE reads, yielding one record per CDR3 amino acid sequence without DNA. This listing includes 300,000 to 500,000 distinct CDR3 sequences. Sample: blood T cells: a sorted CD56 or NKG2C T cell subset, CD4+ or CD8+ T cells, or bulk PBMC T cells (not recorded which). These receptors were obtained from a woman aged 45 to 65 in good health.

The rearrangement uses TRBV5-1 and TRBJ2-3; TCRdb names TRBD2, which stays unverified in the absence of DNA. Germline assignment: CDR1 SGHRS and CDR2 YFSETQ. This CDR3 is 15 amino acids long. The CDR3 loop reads CASSELADNTDTQYF.

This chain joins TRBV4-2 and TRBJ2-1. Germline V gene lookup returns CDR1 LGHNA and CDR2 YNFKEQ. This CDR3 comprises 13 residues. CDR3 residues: CASSPYADNEQFF.

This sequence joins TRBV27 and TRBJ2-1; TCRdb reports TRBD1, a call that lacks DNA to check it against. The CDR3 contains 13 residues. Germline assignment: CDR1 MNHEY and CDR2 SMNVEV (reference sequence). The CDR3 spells CASRSQADWEQFF.

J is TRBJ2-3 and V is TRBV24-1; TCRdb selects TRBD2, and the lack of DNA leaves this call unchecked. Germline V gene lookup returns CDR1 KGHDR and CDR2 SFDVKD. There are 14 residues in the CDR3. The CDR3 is CATSEAGTSDTQYF.

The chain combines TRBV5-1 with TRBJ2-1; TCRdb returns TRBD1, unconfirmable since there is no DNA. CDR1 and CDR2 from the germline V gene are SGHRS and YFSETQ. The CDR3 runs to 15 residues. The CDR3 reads CASSLGQGMGNEQFF.

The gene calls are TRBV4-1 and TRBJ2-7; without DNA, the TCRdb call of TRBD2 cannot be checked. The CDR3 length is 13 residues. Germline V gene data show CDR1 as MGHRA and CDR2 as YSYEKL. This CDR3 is CASRTVAGAEQYF.

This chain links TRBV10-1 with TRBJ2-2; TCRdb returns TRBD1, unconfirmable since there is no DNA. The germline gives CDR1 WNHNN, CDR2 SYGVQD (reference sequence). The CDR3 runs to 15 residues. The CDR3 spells CASSGGGEATGELFF.

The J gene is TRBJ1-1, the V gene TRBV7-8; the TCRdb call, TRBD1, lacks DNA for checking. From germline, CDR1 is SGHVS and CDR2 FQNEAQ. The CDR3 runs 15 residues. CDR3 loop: CASSLWATKNTEAFF.

CDR3 amino acids: CATSRDLGVWETQYF. The chain recombines TRBV15 with TRBJ2-5; the D gene TCRdb calls, TRBD1, cannot be checked with no DNA. Germline lookup yields CDR1 LNHNV and CDR2 YYDKDF (reference sequence). The CDR3 is 15 residues long.

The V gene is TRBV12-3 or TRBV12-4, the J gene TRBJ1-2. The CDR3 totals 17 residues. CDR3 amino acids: CASSFPRQGPSIVGYTF.

CDR3 protein: CASSERLITANTGELFF. The rearrangement links TRBV21-1 to TRBJ2-2. TRBV21-1 is a documented pseudogene. The CDR3 totals 17 residues.

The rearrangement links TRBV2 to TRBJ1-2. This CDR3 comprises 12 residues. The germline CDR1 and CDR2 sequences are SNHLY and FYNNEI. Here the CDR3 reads CASSGRSDGYTF.

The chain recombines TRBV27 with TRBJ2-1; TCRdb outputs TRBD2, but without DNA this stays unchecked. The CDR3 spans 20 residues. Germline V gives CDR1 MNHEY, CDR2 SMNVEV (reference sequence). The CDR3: CASSFIPGLAGVFGQNEQFF.

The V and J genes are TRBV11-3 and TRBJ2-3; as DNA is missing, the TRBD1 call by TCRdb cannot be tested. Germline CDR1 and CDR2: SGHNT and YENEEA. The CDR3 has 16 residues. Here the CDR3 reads CASTNGGRRYTDTQYF.

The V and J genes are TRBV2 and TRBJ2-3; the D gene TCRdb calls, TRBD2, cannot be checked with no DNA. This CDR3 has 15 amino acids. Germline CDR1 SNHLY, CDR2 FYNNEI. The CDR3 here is CASRSQTLPGNTQYF.

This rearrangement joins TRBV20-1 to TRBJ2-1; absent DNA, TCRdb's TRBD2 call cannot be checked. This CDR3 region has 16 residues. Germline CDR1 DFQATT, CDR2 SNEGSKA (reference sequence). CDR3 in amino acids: CSARSRLAGDYNEQFF.

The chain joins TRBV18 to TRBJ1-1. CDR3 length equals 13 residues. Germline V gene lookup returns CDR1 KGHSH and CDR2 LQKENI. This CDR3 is CASSPQRGTEAFF.